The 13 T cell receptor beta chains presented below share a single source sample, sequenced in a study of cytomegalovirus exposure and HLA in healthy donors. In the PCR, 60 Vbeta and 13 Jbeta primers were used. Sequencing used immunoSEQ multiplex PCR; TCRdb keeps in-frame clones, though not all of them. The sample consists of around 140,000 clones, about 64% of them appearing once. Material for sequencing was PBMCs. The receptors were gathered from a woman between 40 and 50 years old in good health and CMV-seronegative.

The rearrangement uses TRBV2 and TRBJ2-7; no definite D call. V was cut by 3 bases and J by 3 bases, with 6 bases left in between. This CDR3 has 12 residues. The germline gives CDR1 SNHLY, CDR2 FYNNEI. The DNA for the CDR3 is TGTGCCAGCAGTGAGGGCCACTACGAGCAGTACTTC. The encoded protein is CASSEGHYEQYF.

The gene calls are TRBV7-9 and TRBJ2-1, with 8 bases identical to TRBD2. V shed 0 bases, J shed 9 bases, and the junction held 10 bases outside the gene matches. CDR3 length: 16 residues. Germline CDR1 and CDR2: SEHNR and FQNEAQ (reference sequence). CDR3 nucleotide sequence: TGTGCCAGCAGCTTAGCCGTCGGCGGGGGGCCTCCTGAGCAGTTCTTC. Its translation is CASSLAVGGGPPEQFF.

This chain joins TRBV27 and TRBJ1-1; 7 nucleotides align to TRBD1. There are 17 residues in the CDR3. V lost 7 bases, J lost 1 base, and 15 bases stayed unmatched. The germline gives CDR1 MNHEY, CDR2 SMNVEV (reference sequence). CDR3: CASTRQGTRGWNTEAFF. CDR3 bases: TGTGCCAGCACCCGACAGGGAACAAGGGGATGGAACACTGAAGCTTTCTTT.

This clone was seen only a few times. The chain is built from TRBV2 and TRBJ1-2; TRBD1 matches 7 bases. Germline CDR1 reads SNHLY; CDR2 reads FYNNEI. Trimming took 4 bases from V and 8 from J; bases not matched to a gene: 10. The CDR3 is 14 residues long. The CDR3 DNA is TGTGCCAGCAGTGTTGACAGGGAACTAGGAGGCTACACCTTC. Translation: CASSVDRELGGYTF.

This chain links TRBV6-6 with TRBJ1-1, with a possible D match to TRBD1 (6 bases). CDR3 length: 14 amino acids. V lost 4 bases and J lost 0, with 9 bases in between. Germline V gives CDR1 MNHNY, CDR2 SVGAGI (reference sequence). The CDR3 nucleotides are TGTGCCAGCAGTTTGGACAGAATGAACACTGAAGCTTTCTTT. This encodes CASSLDRMNTEAFF.

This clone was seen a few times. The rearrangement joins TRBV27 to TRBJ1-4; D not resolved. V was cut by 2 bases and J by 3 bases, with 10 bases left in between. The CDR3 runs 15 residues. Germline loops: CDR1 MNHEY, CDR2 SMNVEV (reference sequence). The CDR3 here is CASSLTRIANEKLFF. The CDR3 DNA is TGTGCCAGCAGTTTAACCCGAATAGCTAATGAAAAACTGTTTTTT.

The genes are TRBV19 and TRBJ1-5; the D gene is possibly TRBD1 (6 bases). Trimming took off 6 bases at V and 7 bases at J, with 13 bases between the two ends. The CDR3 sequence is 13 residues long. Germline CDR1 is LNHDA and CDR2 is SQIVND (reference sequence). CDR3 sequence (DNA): TGTGCCAGTAGGGGGGGGCCGGGGCAGCCCCAGCATTTT. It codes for CASRGGPGQPQHF.

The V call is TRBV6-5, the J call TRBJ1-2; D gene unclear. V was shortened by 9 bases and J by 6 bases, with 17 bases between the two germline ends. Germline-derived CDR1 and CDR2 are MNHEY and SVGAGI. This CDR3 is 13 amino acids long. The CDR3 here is CASKGRRVNGYTF. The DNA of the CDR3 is TGTGCCAGTAAAGGCAGGAGGGTAAATGGCTACACCTTC.

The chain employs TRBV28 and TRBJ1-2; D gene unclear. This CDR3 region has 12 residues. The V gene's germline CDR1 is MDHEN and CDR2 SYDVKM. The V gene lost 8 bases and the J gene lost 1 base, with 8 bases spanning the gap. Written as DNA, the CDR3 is TGTGCCAGCCTTTTAGATAACTATGGCTACACCTTC. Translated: CASLLDNYGYTF.

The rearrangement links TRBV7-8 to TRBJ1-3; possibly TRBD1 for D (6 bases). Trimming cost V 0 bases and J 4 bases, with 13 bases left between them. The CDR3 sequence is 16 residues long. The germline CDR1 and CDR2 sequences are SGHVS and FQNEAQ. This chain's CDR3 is CASSLAFPGVGNTIYF. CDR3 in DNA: TGTGCCAGCAGCTTAGCGTTTCCAGGGGTCGGAAACACCATATATTTT. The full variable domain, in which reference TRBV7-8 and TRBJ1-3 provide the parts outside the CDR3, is GAGVSQSPRYKVAKRGQDVALRCDPISGHVSLFWYQQALGQGPEFLTYFQNEAQLDKSGLPSDRFFAERPEGSVSTLKIQRTQQEDSAVYLCASSLAFPGVGNTIYFGEGSWLTVV.

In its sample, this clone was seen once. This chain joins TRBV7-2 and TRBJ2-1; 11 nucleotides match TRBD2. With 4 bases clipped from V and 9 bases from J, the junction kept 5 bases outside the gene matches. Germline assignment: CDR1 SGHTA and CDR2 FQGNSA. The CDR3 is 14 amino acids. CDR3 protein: CASSSSGGTGEQFF. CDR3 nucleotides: TGTGCCAGCAGCTCTAGCGGGGGGACGGGTGAGCAGTTCTTC.

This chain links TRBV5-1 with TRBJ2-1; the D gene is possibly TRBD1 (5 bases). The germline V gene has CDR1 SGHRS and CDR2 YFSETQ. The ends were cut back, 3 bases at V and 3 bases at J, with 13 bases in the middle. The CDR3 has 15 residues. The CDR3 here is CASSSGRADYNEQFF. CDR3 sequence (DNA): TGCGCCAGCAGCTCCGGCAGGGCGGACTACAATGAGCAGTTCTTC.

CDR3 region: CASSLVALNVYEQYF. CDR3 DNA sequence: TGCGCCAGCAGCTTGGTTGCACTAAACGTCTACGAGCAGTACTTC. The genes are TRBV5-1 and TRBJ2-7; no definite D call. Deletions cut 0 bases from V and 3 bases from J, with 13 bases between. Germline loops: CDR1 SGHRS, CDR2 YFSETQ. CDR3 length equals 15 residues.